The T cell receptor (beta chain) under discussion was sequenced for a study of monozygotic twins with inflammatory bowel disease. Findings and caveats of the study: Background noise in patient repertoires may stem from differing immunosuppressive treatments. Diversity of TCRbeta measured by inverse Simpson was lower in IBD patients than in healthy co-twins.

Added by template switching were UMIs that each held a 6-nucleotide sample barcode. TCRdb re-called the 5' RACE reads; one entry per CDR3 protein, DNA not given. The repertoire table contains 350,000 to 400,000 distinct CDR3 sequences. The CDR3 spans 17 residues. Germline CDR1 MNHEY, CDR2 SMNVEV (reference sequence). With respect to this clonotype: The antigen remains undetermined.

The sequencing input was blood. The sequence was obtained from a human donor with ulcerative colitis or Crohn's disease, or a healthy co-twin of an affected twin (not recorded which). The chain links TRBV27 to TRBJ1-6; without DNA, the TCRdb call of TRBD1 cannot be checked. CDR3 region: CASSPITRGLYNSPLHF.